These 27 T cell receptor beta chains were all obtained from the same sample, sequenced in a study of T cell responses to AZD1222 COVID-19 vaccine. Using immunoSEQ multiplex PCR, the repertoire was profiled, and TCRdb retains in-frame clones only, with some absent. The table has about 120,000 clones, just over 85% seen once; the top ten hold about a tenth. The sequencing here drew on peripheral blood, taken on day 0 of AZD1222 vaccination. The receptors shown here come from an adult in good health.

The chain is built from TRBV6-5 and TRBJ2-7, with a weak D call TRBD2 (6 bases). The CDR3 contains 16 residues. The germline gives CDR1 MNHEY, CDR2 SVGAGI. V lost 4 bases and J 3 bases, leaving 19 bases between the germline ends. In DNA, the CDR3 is TGTGCCAGCAGTTGGTCTGCACTCGCGGGGAGCTACGAGCAGTACTTC. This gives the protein CASSWSALAGSYEQYF.

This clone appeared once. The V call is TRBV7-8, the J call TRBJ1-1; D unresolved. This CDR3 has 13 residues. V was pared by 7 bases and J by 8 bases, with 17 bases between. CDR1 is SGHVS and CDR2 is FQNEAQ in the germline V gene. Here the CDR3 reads CASTLMEGTEAFF. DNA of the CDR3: TGTGCCAGCACCCTCATGGAGGGCACGGAAGCTTTCTTT.

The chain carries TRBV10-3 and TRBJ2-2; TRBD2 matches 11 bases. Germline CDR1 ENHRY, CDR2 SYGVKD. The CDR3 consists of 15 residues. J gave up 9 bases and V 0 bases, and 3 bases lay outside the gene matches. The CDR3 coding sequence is TGTGCCATCAGTGAGTCTAGCGGGGGGGGACGGGAGCTGTTTTTT. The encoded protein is CAISESSGGGRELFF.

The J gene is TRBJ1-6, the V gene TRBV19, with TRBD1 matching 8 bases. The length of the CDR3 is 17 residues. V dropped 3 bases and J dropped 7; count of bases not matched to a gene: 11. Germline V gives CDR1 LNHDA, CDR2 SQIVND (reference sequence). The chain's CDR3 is CASSIRTGLTENSPLHF. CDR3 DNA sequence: TGTGCCAGTAGTATCCGGACAGGGTTAACGGAAAATTCACCCCTCCACTTT. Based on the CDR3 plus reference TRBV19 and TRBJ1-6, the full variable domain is DGGITQSPKYLFRKEGQNVTLSCEQNLNHDAMYWYRQDPGQGLRLIYYSQIVNDFQKGDIAEGYSVSREKKESFPLTVTSAQKNPTAFYLCASSIRTGLTENSPLHFGNGTRLTVT.

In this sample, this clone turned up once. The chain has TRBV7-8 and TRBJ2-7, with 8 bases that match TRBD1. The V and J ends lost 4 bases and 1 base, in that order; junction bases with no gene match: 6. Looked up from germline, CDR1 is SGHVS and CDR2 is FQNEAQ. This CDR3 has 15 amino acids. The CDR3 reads CASSSVTGVSYEQYF. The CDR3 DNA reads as TGTGCCAGCAGCTCAGTGACAGGGGTATCCTACGAGCAGTACTTC.

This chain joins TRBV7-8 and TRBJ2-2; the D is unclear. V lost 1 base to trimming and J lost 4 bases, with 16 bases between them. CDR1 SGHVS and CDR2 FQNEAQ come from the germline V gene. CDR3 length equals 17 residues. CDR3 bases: TGTGCCAGCAGCTTAGGGACGGTGCAAACGTCCACCGGGGAGCTGTTTTTT. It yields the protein CASSLGTVQTSTGELFF.

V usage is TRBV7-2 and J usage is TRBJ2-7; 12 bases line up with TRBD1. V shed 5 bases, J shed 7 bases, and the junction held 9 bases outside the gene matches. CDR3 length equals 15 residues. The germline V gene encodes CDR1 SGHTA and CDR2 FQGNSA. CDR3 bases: TGTGCCAGCAGCACGCCGGGACAGGGGGCTGGGGAGCAGTACTTC. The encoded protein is CASSTPGQGAGEQYF.

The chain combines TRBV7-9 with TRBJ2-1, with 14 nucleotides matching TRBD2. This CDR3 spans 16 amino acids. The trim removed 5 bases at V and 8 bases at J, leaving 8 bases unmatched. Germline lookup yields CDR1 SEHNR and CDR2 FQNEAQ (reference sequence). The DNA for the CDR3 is TGTGCCAGCAGCCTTTGGACTAGCGGGGGGAAGGATGAGCAGTTCTTC. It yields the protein CASSLWTSGGKDEQFF.

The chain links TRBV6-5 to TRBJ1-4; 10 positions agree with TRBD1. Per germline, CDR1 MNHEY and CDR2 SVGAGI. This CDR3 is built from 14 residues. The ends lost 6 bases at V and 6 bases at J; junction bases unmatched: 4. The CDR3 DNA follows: TGTGCCAGCAGGACAGGGGGCTCTGATGAAAAACTGTTTTTT. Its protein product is CASRTGGSDEKLFF.

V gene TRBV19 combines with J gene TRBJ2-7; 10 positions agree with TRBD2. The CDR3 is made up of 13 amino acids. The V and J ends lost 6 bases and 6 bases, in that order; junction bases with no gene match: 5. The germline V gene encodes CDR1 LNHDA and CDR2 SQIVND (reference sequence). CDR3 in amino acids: CASRPGTSVEQYF. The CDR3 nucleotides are TGTGCCAGTAGACCCGGGACTAGCGTCGAGCAGTACTTC.

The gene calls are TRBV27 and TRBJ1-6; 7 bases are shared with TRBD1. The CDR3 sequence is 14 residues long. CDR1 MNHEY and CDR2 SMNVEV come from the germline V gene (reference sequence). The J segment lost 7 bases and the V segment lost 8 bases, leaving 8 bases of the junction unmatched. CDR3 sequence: CASGLQGLNSPLHF. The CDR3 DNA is TGTGCCAGCGGACTACAGGGGTTGAATTCACCCCTCCACTTT.

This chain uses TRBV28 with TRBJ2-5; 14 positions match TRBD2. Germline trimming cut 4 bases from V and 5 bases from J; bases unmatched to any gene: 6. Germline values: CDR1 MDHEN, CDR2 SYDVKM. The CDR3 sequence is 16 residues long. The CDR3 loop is CASSSGTSGSRETQYF. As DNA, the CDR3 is TGTGCCAGCAGTTCCGGGACTAGCGGGAGTCGGGAGACCCAGTACTTC.

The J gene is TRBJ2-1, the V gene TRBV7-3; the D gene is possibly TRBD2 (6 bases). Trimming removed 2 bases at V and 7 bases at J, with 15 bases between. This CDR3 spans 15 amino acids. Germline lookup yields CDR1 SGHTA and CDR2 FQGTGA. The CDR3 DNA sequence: TGTGCCAGCAGCTTAGGATTAGCGGCGCGGAATGAGCAGTTCTTC. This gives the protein CASSLGLAARNEQFF.

CDR3 nucleotides: TGTGCCAGCAGCGTTGCCTACACCGGGGAGCTGTTTTTT. Amino acid sequence: CASSVAYTGELFF. The genes are TRBV7-2 and TRBJ2-2; D uncertain. The CDR3 covers 13 residues. V lost 5 bases, J lost 3 bases, and 7 bases lay in between. Germline lookup yields CDR1 SGHTA and CDR2 FQGNSA.

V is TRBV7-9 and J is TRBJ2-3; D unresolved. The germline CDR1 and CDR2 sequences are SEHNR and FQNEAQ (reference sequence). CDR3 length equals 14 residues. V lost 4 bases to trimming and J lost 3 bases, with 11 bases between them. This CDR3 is CASSSRGETDTQYF. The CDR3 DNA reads TGTGCCAGCAGCTCACGAGGAGAGACAGATACGCAGTATTTT.

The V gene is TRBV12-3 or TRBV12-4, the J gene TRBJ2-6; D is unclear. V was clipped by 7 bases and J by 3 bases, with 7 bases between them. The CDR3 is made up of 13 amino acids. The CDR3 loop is CASNRRGANVLTF. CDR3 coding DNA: TGTGCCAGCAACCGCCGTGGGGCCAACGTCCTGACTTTC.

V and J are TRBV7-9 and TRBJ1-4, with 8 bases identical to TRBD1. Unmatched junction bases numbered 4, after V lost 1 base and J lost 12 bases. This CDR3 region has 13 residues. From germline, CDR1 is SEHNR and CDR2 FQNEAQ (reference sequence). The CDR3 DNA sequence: TGTGCCAGCAGCTTAGAGGACAGGGTGGAACTGTTTTTT. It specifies CASSLEDRVELFF.

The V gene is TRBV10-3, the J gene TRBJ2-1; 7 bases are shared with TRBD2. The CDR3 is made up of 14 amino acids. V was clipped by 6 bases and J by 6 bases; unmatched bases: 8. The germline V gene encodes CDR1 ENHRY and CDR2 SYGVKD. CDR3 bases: TGTGCCATCAGGGGCGGGAGTGAGACCAATGAGCAGTTCTTC. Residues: CAIRGGSETNEQFF.

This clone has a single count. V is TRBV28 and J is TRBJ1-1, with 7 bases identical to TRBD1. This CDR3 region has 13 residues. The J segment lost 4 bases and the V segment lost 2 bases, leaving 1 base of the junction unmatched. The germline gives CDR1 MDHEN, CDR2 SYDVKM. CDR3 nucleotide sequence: TGTGCCAGCAGTTTAACAGGGGTCACTGAAGCTTTCTTT. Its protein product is CASSLTGVTEAFF.

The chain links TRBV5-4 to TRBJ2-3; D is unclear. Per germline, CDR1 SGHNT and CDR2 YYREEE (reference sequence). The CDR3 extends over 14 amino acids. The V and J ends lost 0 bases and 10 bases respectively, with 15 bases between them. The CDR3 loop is CASSLDHPNGAQYF. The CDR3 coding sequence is TGTGCCAGCAGCTTGGACCACCCCAATGGGGCGCAGTATTTT.

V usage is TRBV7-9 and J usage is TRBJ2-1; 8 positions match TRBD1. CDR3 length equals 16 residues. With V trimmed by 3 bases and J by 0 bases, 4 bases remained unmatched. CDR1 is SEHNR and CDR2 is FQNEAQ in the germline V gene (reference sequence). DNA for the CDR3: TGTGCCAGCAGCTTTAGGGGGACAGGCTCCTACAATGAGCAGTTCTTC. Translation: CASSFRGTGSYNEQFF.

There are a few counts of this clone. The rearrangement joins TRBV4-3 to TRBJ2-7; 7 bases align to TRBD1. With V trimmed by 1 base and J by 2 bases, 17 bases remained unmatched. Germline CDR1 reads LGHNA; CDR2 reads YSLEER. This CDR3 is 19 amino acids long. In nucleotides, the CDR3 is TGCGCCAGCAGCCAAGGGATTCAGGGGGTGAGTCTCCCGGCCTACGAGCAGTACTTC. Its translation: CASSQGIQGVSLPAYEQYF.

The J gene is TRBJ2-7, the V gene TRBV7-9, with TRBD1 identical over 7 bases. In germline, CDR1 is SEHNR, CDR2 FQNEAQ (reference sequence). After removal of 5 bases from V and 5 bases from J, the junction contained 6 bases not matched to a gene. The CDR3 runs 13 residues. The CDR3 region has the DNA TGTGCCAGCAGCCGACAGGGTTCCAACGAGCAGTACTTC. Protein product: CASSRQGSNEQYF.

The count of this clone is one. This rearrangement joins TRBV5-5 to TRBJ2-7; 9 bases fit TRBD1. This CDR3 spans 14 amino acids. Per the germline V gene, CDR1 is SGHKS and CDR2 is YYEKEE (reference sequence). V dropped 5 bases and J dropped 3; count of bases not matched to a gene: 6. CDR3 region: CASRYQGQGYEQYF. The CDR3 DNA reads TGTGCCAGCAGATACCAGGGACAGGGCTACGAGCAGTACTTC.

The CDR3 here is CASSYSLRQNTEAFF. In DNA, the CDR3 is TGTGCCAGCAGTTACTCGTTACGGCAGAACACTGAAGCTTTCTTT. The chain couples TRBV6-5 to TRBJ1-1; D remains ambiguous. There are 15 residues in the CDR3. Per the germline V gene, CDR1 is MNHEY and CDR2 is SVGAGI. Deletions cut 0 bases from V and 1 base from J, with 9 bases between.

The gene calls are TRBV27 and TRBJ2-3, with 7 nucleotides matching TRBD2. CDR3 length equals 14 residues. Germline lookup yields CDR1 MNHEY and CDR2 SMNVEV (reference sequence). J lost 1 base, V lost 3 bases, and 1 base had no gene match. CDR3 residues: CASSLLAGTDTQYF. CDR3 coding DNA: TGTGCCAGCAGTTTGCTAGCGGGCACAGATACGCAGTATTTT.

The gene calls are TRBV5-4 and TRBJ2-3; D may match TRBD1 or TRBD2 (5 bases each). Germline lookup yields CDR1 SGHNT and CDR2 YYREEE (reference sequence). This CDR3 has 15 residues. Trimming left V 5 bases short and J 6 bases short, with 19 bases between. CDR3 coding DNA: TGTGCCAGCAGTCTTCCGGGACCCGTAGGGGATACGCAGTATTTT. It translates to CASSLPGPVGDTQYF.